This T cell receptor beta chain was obtained from a study of blood T cell repertoires in COVID-19. The data were produced by immunoSEQ multiplex PCR, yet TCRdb's version contains in-frame clones alone and is incomplete. This sample has some 250,000 clones, with 84% found just once. The V segment lost 6 bases and the J segment 4 bases; nucleotides outside the gene matches: 7. The CDR3 extends over 14 amino acids. Germline values: CDR1 MNHEY, CDR2 SVGAGI. Sequenced sample: peripheral blood. The source is a man between 60 and 75 years old with acute or convalescent COVID-19. The V and J genes are TRBV6-5 and TRBJ2-3, with TRBD1 matching 7 bases. CDR3 residues: CASSPTGTPDTQYF. CDR3 in DNA: TGTGCCAGCAGCCCGACAGGGACCCCAGATACGCAGTATTTT.